One and the same sample provided the 13 T cell receptor beta chains below, sequenced in a study of cytomegalovirus exposure and HLA in healthy donors. The PCR contained 60 Vbeta and 13 Jbeta primers. Profiled with immunoSEQ multiplex PCR; TCRdb holds only in-frame clones, not every one. The profile shows approximately 90,000 clones, around 77% of them singletons. The sequencing input was PBMCs. These receptors all come from a man aged 25 to 45 in good health and CMV-seronegative.

The rearrangement uses TRBV18 and TRBJ2-7, with D possibly being TRBD1 (6 bases). The germline CDR1 and CDR2 sequences are KGHSH and LQKENI. CDR3 length: 17 residues. Trimming left V 2 bases short and J 6 bases short, with 23 bases between. The DNA of the CDR3 is TGTGCCAGCTCACCAGATCCGTGGGACACCTTAGCCTTCGAGCAGTACTTC. Translating it yields CASSPDPWDTLAFEQYF.

This clone was found a few times. The chain recombines TRBV28 with TRBJ2-1, with 8 bases identical to TRBD2. The CDR3 totals 15 residues. Trimming took 2 bases from V and 4 from J; bases not matched to a gene: 4. Germline values: CDR1 MDHEN, CDR2 SYDVKM. The CDR3 here is CASSLRLAGYNEQFF. The CDR3 bases are TGTGCCAGCAGTTTAAGGCTAGCGGGTTACAATGAGCAGTTCTTC.

This rearrangement joins TRBV23-1 to TRBJ2-7, with D possibly TRBD1 on 5 matching bases. TRBV23-1 qualifies as an ORF whose function is uncertain. CDR3 length: 16 amino acids. The V end was cut by 0 bases, the J end by 3 bases, with 15 bases between. CDR3 nucleotide sequence: TGCGCCAGCAGTCAATCCCTAGGACACGTCAACTACGAGCAGTACTTC. It translates to CASSQSLGHVNYEQYF.

This clone occurred a few times. The chain couples TRBV7-2 to TRBJ2-7; TRBD2 agrees at 10 bases. The germline V gene has CDR1 SGHTA and CDR2 FQGNSA. Trimming at V came to 5 bases and at J to 2 bases, leaving 6 bases not matched to a gene. CDR3 length equals 15 residues. The CDR3 is CASSPSGGAPYEQYF. The CDR3 DNA sequence: TGTGCCAGCAGCCCTAGCGGGGGCGCTCCCTACGAGCAGTACTTC. The variable domain in full, completed from reference TRBV7-2 and TRBJ2-7, reads GAGVSQSPSNKVTEKGKDVELRCDPISGHTALYWYRQSLGQGLEFLIYFQGNSAPDKSGLPSDRFSAERTGGSVSTLTIQRTQQEDSAVYLCASSPSGGAPYEQYFGPGTRLTVT.

This clone has a single count. V gene TRBV6-1 combines with J gene TRBJ2-3; TRBD2 aligns across 9 bases. With 3 bases clipped from V and 5 bases from J, the junction kept 9 bases outside the gene matches. The CDR3 contains 16 residues. Germline-derived CDR1 and CDR2 are MNHNS and SASEGT. The CDR3 DNA reads as TGTGCCAGCAGTGACAGACTAGCGGTTACTGGAGATACGCAGTATTTT. It specifies CASSDRLAVTGDTQYF.

This chain joins TRBV19 and TRBJ2-5; 11 bases are a match to TRBD2. Per the germline V gene, CDR1 is LNHDA and CDR2 is SQIVND (reference sequence). The CDR3 has 15 amino acids. Trimming at V came to 6 bases and at J to 4 bases, leaving 7 bases not matched to a gene. CDR3 nucleotides: TGTGCCAGTAGCGTAACTAGCGGGAGATCAGAGACCCAGTACTTC. Amino acids: CASSVTSGRSETQYF.

The chain is built from TRBV2 and TRBJ2-7; possible D gene TRBD2, 5 bases. The germline V gene encodes CDR1 SNHLY and CDR2 FYNNEI. V was shortened by 9 bases and J by 2 bases, with 17 bases between the two germline ends. The CDR3 covers 14 residues. The chain's CDR3 is CASRSSLGAYEQYF. The CDR3 DNA reads TGTGCCAGTAGGTCGTCCTTGGGAGCCTACGAGCAGTACTTC.

The sample holds a few counts of this clone. The V call is TRBV15, the J call TRBJ2-7; 8 bases line up with TRBD1. The germline gives CDR1 LNHNV, CDR2 YYDKDF (reference sequence). V dropped 0 bases and J dropped 3; count of bases not matched to a gene: 7. The CDR3 runs to 16 residues. In nucleotides, the CDR3 is TGTGCCACCAGCAGAGATCGGCAGGGGGCTGGCTACGAGCAGTACTTC. Residues: CATSRDRQGAGYEQYF.

The genes are TRBV5-1 and TRBJ2-7, with 9 bases fitting TRBD1. V dropped 5 bases and J dropped 3; count of bases not matched to a gene: 9. CDR1 and CDR2 (germline): SGHRS, YFSETQ. The CDR3 is 15 amino acids. The CDR3: CASSFSGTGLYEQYF. The CDR3 bases are TGCGCCAGCAGTTTCTCCGGGACAGGGCTCTACGAGCAGTACTTC.

The chain uses TRBV2 and TRBJ2-3, with D hard to call. Germline V gene data show CDR1 as SNHLY and CDR2 as FYNNEI. Trimming cost V 3 bases and J 4 bases, with 11 bases left between them. CDR3 size: 14 residues. The CDR3 nucleotides are TGTGCCAGCAGTGATGACTTCATCGCAGATACGCAGTATTTT. This sequence encodes CASSDDFIADTQYF.

This clone was observed a few times. V usage is TRBV10-1 and J usage is TRBJ2-1; D is possibly TRBD2 (6 bases). Trimming took off 2 bases at V and 2 bases at J, with 13 bases between the two ends. The germline V gene has CDR1 WNHNN and CDR2 SYGVQD (reference sequence). The CDR3 extends over 16 amino acids. The CDR3 here is CASSEGGAGTYNEQFF. The CDR3 nucleotides are TGCGCCAGCAGTGAGGGGGGTGCGGGAACCTACAATGAGCAGTTCTTC.

The chain couples TRBV6-1 to TRBJ1-2; 9 positions agree with TRBD1. V was pared by 7 bases and J by 4 bases, with 10 bases of the junction left unmatched. The CDR3 runs 15 residues. Germline V gene sequence: CDR1 MNHNS, CDR2 SASEGT. CDR3 DNA sequence: TGTGCCAGCAAAAACGTACAGGGGGCGTTCTATGGCTACACCTTC. As protein: CASKNVQGAFYGYTF.

The gene calls are TRBV30 and TRBJ2-3; TRBD1 might be the D (5 bases). The V gene lost 3 bases and the J gene lost 4 bases, with 23 bases spanning the gap. Germline V gene data show CDR1 as GTSNPN and CDR2 as SVGIG (reference sequence). There are 17 residues in the CDR3. The CDR3 reads CAWRPWWGPEGSDTQYF. CDR3 DNA sequence: TGTGCCTGGAGACCATGGTGGGGCCCAGAAGGTTCAGATACGCAGTATTTT.